This entry lists 8 T cell receptor beta chains sequenced from one sample in a study of T-cell memory formation after mild COVID-19. MiXCR, applied by TCRdb to the 5' RACE reads, yields one record per CDR3 protein. The table has about 440,000 distinct CDR3 sequences, 15% to 25% seen once. The sequenced sample consisted of PBMCs or a T cell subset sorted from them (not recorded which). These receptors were collected from an adult woman who had mild COVID-19 (a few samples of this study predate the infection). Cell type and time point are not known.

This clonotype showed up just a few times. The V and J genes are TRBV18 and TRBJ2-1; 9 positions match TRBD2. Germline V gene lookup returns CDR1 KGHSH and CDR2 LQKENI. This CDR3 is built from 20 residues. The junction had 17 bases not matched to a gene; V was cut back by 0 bases and J by 5 bases. CDR3 residues: CASSPPRGSAGGLRDNEQFF. The CDR3 DNA reads TGTGCCAGCTCACCACCCCGCGGGTCAGCGGGGGGCTTACGGGACAATGAGCAGTTCTTC.

This clonotype has more than one count but fewer than ten. The rearrangement links TRBV9 to TRBJ2-5, with 11 bases matching TRBD2. Germline V gene sequence: CDR1 SGDLS, CDR2 YYNGEE. This CDR3 spans 15 amino acids. V was clipped by 0 bases and J by 5 bases; unmatched bases: 3. CDR3 protein: CASSVDLAGGETQYF. CDR3 in DNA: TGTGCCAGCAGCGTAGACCTAGCGGGGGGCGAGACCCAGTACTTC.

This clonotype was found a few times. CDR3 in DNA: TGCGCCAGCAGCTTGGGGTTTTTTCTCCAGGGTCCTCGGTACGAGCAGTACTTC. Its protein is CASSLGFFLQGPRYEQYF. This rearrangement joins TRBV5-1 to TRBJ2-7; tentative D call: TRBD1 (5 bases). V was shortened by 0 bases and J by 4 bases, with 23 bases between the two germline ends. CDR3 length equals 18 residues. The germline CDR1 and CDR2 sequences are SGHRS and YFSETQ.

The gene calls are TRBV24-1 and TRBJ1-1, with D uncertain. The CDR3 spans 13 residues. Germline V gives CDR1 KGHDR, CDR2 SFDVKD. V dropped 6 bases and J dropped 4 bases, with 11 bases sitting between them. This CDR3 reads CATSTLRGTEAFF. The CDR3 coding sequence is TGTGCCACCAGTACGCTCCGGGGCACTGAAGCTTTCTTT.

V gene TRBV5-1 combines with J gene TRBJ1-5, with D maybe TRBD1 (5 bases). V shed 4 bases and J shed 3 bases, with 11 bases lying between them. Germline V lookup: CDR1 SGHRS, CDR2 YFSETQ. There are 14 residues in the CDR3. For the CDR3, the DNA is TGCGCCAGCAGCCCGGGACCAAACAATCAGCCCCAGCATTTT. This gives the protein CASSPGPNNQPQHF.

In its sample, this clonotype was seen a few times. The chain has TRBV29-1 and TRBJ2-1; D perhaps matches TRBD1 (6 bases). Germline loops: CDR1 SQVTM, CDR2 ANQGSEA. The CDR3 extends over 16 amino acids. The V end was cut by 0 bases, the J end by 0 bases, with 12 bases between. The CDR3 loop is CSVEDPGQYSYNEQFF. The CDR3, as DNA: TGCAGCGTTGAAGATCCCGGACAGTACTCCTACAATGAGCAGTTCTTC.

This clonotype showed up just a few times. The chain joins TRBV12-3 or TRBV12-4 to TRBJ1-2; D gene unclear. CDR3 length equals 15 residues. The V end lost 5 bases, the J end lost 7 bases, and 20 bases lay between the germline ends. Here the CDR3 DNA reads TGTGCCAGCAGTCCCCGCGGGATGCCCTGGGGTGGCTACACCTTC. Amino acids: CASSPRGMPWGGYTF.

On this clonotype itself: A read error may produce the germline difference seen at one junction end. This rearrangement joins TRBV4-3 to TRBJ2-2; D is perhaps TRBD2 (5 bases). Germline loops: CDR1 LGHNA, CDR2 YSLEER. This CDR3 contains 14 residues. The CDR3 coding sequence is TGCGCCAGCAGCCAAGCAGAGAACACCGGGGATCTGTTTTTT. Encoded protein: CASSQAENTGDLFF.